The next 12 T cell receptor beta chains were all read from a single sample in a study of blood T cells in healthy people across ages. A sample-barcoded 5' primer and a J-beta primer mix were used in a second PCR of roughly 7 to 11 cycles. In TCRdb, the 5' RACE reads were re-called with MiXCR into one record per CDR3 protein. The repertoire holds about 730,000 distinct CDR3 sequences, roughly two fifths seen once, with roughly 20% in the top ten. What was sequenced was blood. The receptors shown here come from a woman aged 60 to 75 in good health.

This clonotype has more than one count but fewer than ten. This chain uses TRBV18 with TRBJ2-3, with 7 bases aligning to TRBD2. V was pared by 4 bases and J by 6 bases, with 10 bases of the junction left unmatched. The germline CDR1 and CDR2 sequences are KGHSH and LQKENI. The CDR3 spans 15 residues. CDR3 sequence: CASSRGRAAVDTQYF. The CDR3, as DNA: TGTGCCAGCTCACGAGGGAGGGCCGCTGTGGATACGCAGTATTTT.

This clonotype was picked up a small number of times. This chain connects TRBV6-6 to TRBJ1-2; 9 nucleotides match TRBD1. Germline CDR1 MNHNY, CDR2 SVGAGI (reference sequence). Trimming removed 7 bases from V and 5 bases from J; junction bases left unmatched: 17. This CDR3 spans 17 amino acids. The DNA for the CDR3 is TGTGCCAGCACCACACAGGGGGCTATGGGCCTTTTATATGGCTACACCTTC. Protein sequence: CASTTQGAMGLLYGYTF.

This clonotype was recorded at least ten times. The chain links TRBV12-3 or TRBV12-4 to TRBJ1-4, with TRBD1 matching 9 bases. J lost 7 bases, V lost 5 bases, and 17 bases had no gene match. The CDR3 spans 18 residues. Here the CDR3 reads CASSPPGQGFNQGEKLFF. CDR3 sequence (DNA): TGTGCCAGCAGTCCCCCGGGACAGGGATTTAATCAGGGTGAAAAACTGTTTTTT.

The chain uses TRBV7-9 and TRBJ1-6, with 7 positions matching TRBD1. The J segment lost 9 bases and the V segment lost 6 bases, leaving 14 bases of the junction unmatched. Germline V CDR1 and CDR2: SEHNR, FQNEAQ (reference sequence). The CDR3 has 16 residues. CDR3 coding DNA: TGTGCCAGCAGTTCACCCGATAGGGGGCGAGGTTCACCCCTCCACTTT. Its translation: CASSSPDRGRGSPLHF.

This clonotype came up a few times. This chain uses TRBV7-9 with TRBJ2-5, with 8 bases that match TRBD1. V lost 5 bases, J lost 3 bases, and 14 bases stayed unmatched. The CDR3 loop spans 17 amino acids. The V gene's germline CDR1 is SEHNR and CDR2 FQNEAQ (reference sequence). The CDR3 sequence is CASSPGQAQFYEETQYF. CDR3 in DNA: TGTGCCAGCAGCCCGGGACAGGCCCAATTTTACGAAGAGACCCAGTACTTC. The full variable domain, its missing parts supplied by reference TRBV7-9 and TRBJ2-5, is DTGVSQNPRHKITKRGQNVTFRCDPISEHNRLYWYRQTLGQGPEFLTYFQNEAQLEKSRLLSDRFSAERPKGSFSTLEIQRTEQGDSAMYLCASSPGQAQFYEETQYFGPGTRLLVL.

This clonotype came up a few times. The J gene is TRBJ2-3, the V gene TRBV9; 9 positions agree with TRBD1. Germline V CDR1 and CDR2: SGDLS, YYNGEE. The J segment lost 9 bases and the V segment lost 0 bases, leaving 5 bases of the junction unmatched. This CDR3 region has 14 residues. The DNA of the CDR3 is TGTGCCAGCAGCGTAGCGGGACAGGGCGGGACGCAGTATTTT. Protein sequence: CASSVAGQGGTQYF.

The chain carries TRBV11-1 and TRBJ2-2; D is undetermined. The germline CDR1 and CDR2 sequences are SGHAT and FQDESV (reference sequence). The CDR3 loop spans 15 amino acids. Trimming took 6 bases from V and 2 from J, leaving 13 bases between them. The CDR3 loop is CASRIAAPNTGELFF. The CDR3 DNA sequence: TGTGCCAGCAGAATAGCTGCCCCAAACACCGGGGAGCTGTTTTTT.

This clonotype occurred a few times. The chain combines TRBV12-3 or TRBV12-4 with TRBJ2-3; tentatively, D is TRBD1 or TRBD2 (7 bases each). The CDR3 totals 14 residues. The germline V and J ends were trimmed by 6 bases and 6 bases, with 16 bases remaining between them. The CDR3 protein is CASSPRGGGDTQYF. The CDR3 nucleotides are TGTGCCAGCAGCCCCAGGGGGGGTGGGGATACGCAGTATTTT.

The chain links TRBV5-1 to TRBJ2-5; 8 bases are shared with TRBD1. CDR1 and CDR2 (germline): SGHRS, YFSETQ. The ends lost 7 bases at V and 4 bases at J; junction bases unmatched: 3. The CDR3 covers 12 residues. The CDR3 loop reads CASATGAETQYF. DNA for the CDR3: TGCGCCAGCGCGACAGGGGCAGAGACCCAGTACTTC. Full variable domain (rest looked up from reference TRBV5-1 and TRBJ2-5): KAGVTQTPRYLIKTRGQQVTLSCSPISGHRSVSWYQQTPGQGLQFLFEYFSETQRNKGNFPGRFSGRQFSNSRSEMNVSTLELGDSALYLCASATGAETQYFGPGTRLLVL.

The rearrangement joins TRBV20-1 to TRBJ1-6; D is uncertain. The CDR3 consists of 15 residues. Germline V gene lookup returns CDR1 DFQATT and CDR2 SNEGSKA (reference sequence). V was trimmed by 2 bases and J by 9 bases, leaving 17 bases between them. The CDR3, as DNA: TGCAGTGCTAGAAGGAGTCCCGTGAGTTCTTCACCCCTCCACTTT. This translates into CSARRSPVSSSPLHF.

This clonotype has a count of ten or more. This chain links TRBV29-1 with TRBJ2-7, with a possible D match to TRBD1 (5 bases). This CDR3 spans 12 amino acids. Trimming removed 4 bases at V and 5 bases at J, with 12 bases between. Per the germline V gene, CDR1 is SQVTM and CDR2 is ANQGSEA. This CDR3 reads CSVVGAGNEQYF. CDR3 in DNA: TGCAGCGTTGTAGGGGCCGGAAACGAGCAGTACTTC.

The chain links TRBV5-1 to TRBJ2-1; D is perhaps TRBD2 (7 bases). CDR3 length: 14 residues. V was cut by 3 bases and J by 6 bases, with 13 bases left in between. The germline CDR1 and CDR2 sequences are SGHRS and YFSETQ. The CDR3 DNA sequence: TGCGCCAGCAGCTGGGGGGGCCGTACCAATGAGCAGTTCTTC. Protein product: CASSWGGRTNEQFF.